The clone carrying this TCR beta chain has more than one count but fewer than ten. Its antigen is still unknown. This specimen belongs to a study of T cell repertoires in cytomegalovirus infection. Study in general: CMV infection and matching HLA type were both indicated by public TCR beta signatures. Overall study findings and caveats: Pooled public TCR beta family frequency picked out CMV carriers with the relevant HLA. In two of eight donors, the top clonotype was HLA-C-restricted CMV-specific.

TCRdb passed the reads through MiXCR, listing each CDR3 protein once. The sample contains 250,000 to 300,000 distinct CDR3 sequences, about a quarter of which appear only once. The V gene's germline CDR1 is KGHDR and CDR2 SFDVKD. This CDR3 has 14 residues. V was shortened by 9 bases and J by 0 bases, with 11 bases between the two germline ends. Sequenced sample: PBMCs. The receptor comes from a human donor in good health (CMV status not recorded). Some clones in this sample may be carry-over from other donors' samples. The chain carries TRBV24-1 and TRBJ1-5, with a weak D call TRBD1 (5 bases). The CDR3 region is CATQWGNSNQPQHF. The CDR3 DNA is TGTGCCACCCAGTGGGGGAATAGCAATCAGCCCCAGCATTTT.